This T cell receptor beta chain stems from a study of blood T cells in healthy people across ages. General study results and limits: Unsorted PBMCs prevented conclusive naive versus antigen-experienced comparison. Higher diversity and more naive CD4+ cells were features of long-lived donors, compared to aged donors.

Remarks on this clonotype: Its cognate antigen is unknown.

A sample-barcoded 5' primer and a J-beta primer mix were used in a second PCR of roughly 7 to 12 cycles. Each cDNA molecule was tagged by a template-switch adaptor that had 12 random nucleotides. TCRdb re-derived calls from the 5' RACE reads in MiXCR, one entry per CDR3 protein. The repertoire consists of under 950,000 distinct CDR3 sequences, with 20% to 25% occurring once and the leading ten covering roughly 22%. Germline CDR1 is MNHEY and CDR2 is SVGEGT. V lost 6 bases and J lost 10; bases outside the gene matches: 9. The CDR3 is 13 amino acids. Sample: blood. The chain employs TRBV6-2 or TRBV6-3 and TRBJ2-3; 8 positions match TRBD2. This receptor was taken from a man in his 70s in good health. The CDR3, as DNA: TGTGCCAGCAGCATAACCCTTAGCGGGGCGCAGTATTTT. Translated, it gives CASSITLSGAQYF.